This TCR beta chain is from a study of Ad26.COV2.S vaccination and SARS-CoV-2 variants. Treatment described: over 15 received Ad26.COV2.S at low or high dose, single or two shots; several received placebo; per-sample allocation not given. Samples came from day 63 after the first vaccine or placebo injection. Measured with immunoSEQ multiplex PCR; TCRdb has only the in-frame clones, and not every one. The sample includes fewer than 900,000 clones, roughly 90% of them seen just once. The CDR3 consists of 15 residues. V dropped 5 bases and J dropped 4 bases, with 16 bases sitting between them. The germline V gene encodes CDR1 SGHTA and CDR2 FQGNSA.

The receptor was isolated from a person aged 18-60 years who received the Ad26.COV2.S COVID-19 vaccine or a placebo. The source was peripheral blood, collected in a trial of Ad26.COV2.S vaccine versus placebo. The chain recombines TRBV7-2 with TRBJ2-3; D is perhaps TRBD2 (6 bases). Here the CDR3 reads CASSLRRDLADTQYF. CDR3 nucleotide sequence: TGTGCCAGCAGCCTCAGGAGGGATCTGGCAGATACGCAGTATTTT.